Following are 10 T cell receptor beta chains from one sample sequenced in a study of regulatory T cells in long-lasting Graves disease. The authors built TCR beta libraries using iRepertoire HTBI primers and Arm-PCR of CDR3 regions. TCRdb independently ran MiXCR on the multiplex PCR reads; one entry per CDR3 protein. Among hundreds of thousands of distinct CDR3 sequences listed, approximately 21% were seen once. The time point: persistent/refractory GD, antithyroid drugs over 5 years with positive TRAb. There was RNA extracted from PBMCs, and the TCR library was made from it. The sample consisted of peripheral blood mononuclear cells (PBMCs), taken when the disease was refractory, from a patient treated with antithyroid drugs. All receptors come from a female donor with Graves disease.

The genes are TRBV27 and TRBJ2-3; TRBD2 agrees at 12 bases. Trimming took 6 bases from V and 2 from J; bases not matched to a gene: 9. The CDR3 spans 17 residues. Germline-derived CDR1 and CDR2 are MNHEY and SMNVEV (reference sequence). Here the CDR3 reads CASSRTSGNPTTDTQYF. The CDR3 DNA follows: TGTGCCAGCAGCCGGACTAGCGGGAACCCCACCACAGATACGCAGTATTTT.

This clonotype has ten or more counts. In DNA, the CDR3 is TGTGCCAGCACCTCGGGCGGCCAAGAGACCCAGTACTTC. Residues: CASTSGGQETQYF. This sequence joins TRBV6-1 and TRBJ2-5, with D uncertain. The V end was cut by 7 bases, the J end by 1 base, with 10 bases between. The CDR3 is made up of 13 amino acids. Germline assignment: CDR1 MNHNS and CDR2 SASEGT.

This clonotype was counted many times. V is TRBV6-5 and J is TRBJ1-1, with D perhaps TRBD1 (5 bases). Per the germline V gene, CDR1 is MNHEY and CDR2 is SVGAGI. Trimming took 0 bases from V and 4 from J, leaving 12 bases between them. This CDR3 comprises 15 residues. The CDR3 nucleotides are TGTGCCAGCAGTTACTCTTTCGCTGACAGCACTGAAGCTTTCTTT. Protein product: CASSYSFADSTEAFF.

As to this clonotype: A read error may explain this, as a much larger clone is one base away. This chain joins TRBV28 and TRBJ1-5; TRBD1 might be the D (6 bases). CDR1 MDHEN and CDR2 SYDVKM come from the germline V gene. The CDR3 is 18 residues long. The V gene lost 1 base and the J gene lost 1 base, with 17 bases spanning the gap. CDR3 bases: TGTGCCAGCAGTTTATCGCCATGGGGGGCGTTAAGCAATCAGCCCCAGCATTTT. Translated, it gives CASSLSPWGALSNQPQHF.

This clonotype was observed many times. CDR3 residues: CSARDRTGFTYEQYF. In nucleotides, the CDR3 is TGCAGTGCTAGAGATCGGACAGGGTTCACCTACGAGCAGTACTTC. This rearrangement joins TRBV20-1 to TRBJ2-7; 8 bases line up with TRBD1. The CDR3 is 15 residues long. Germline CDR1 DFQATT, CDR2 SNEGSKA (reference sequence). V was pared by 0 bases and J by 2 bases, with 6 bases of the junction left unmatched.

V and J are TRBV7-8 and TRBJ1-6; D is perhaps TRBD1 (6 bases). CDR1 and CDR2 (germline): SGHVS, FQNEAQ. The CDR3 length is 16 residues. With 1 base removed from V and 7 bases from J, the gap between germline ends came to 14 bases. CDR3 nucleotides: TGTGCCAGCAGCTTAGATTTGTACAGGGTAAATTCACCCCTCCACTTT. Protein product: CASSLDLYRVNSPLHF.

In this sample, this clonotype turned up many times. V usage is TRBV6-2 or TRBV6-3 and J usage is TRBJ2-1, with unresolved D. Trimming removed 2 bases at V and 0 bases at J, with 8 bases between. The CDR3 consists of 15 residues. Germline loops: CDR1 MNHEY, CDR2 SVGEGT. The CDR3 region has the DNA TGTGCCAGCAGTTACGACGCGGCCTCCTACAATGAGCAGTTCTTC. Translation: CASSYDAASYNEQFF.

The CDR3 loop is CASSQEPAGVYTF. Written as DNA, the CDR3 is TGCGCCAGCAGCCAAGAACCTGCAGGGGTCTACACCTTC. V usage is TRBV4-3 and J usage is TRBJ1-2; possible D gene TRBD1, 6 bases. Germline-derived CDR1 and CDR2 are LGHNA and YSLEER. The CDR3 contains 13 residues. V was trimmed by 0 bases and J by 10 bases, leaving 12 bases between them.

This chain joins TRBV19 and TRBJ1-6, with D unclear. V was trimmed by 4 bases and J by 10 bases, leaving 8 bases between them. Germline V gene lookup returns CDR1 LNHDA and CDR2 SQIVND (reference sequence). This CDR3 has 12 amino acids. The CDR3: CASSKERSPLHF. CDR3 nucleotide sequence: TGTGCCAGTAGTAAAGAGAGGTCACCCCTCCACTTT.

The chain joins TRBV7-9 to TRBJ2-5; 9 bases are a match to TRBD2. The last part of the DNA fits TRBJ2-1 better; the J call may be wrong. The CDR3 runs 14 residues. Germline-derived CDR1 and CDR2 are SEHNR and FQNEAQ (reference sequence). The CDR3 DNA sequence: TGTGCCAGCAGTTCTAGCGGGGAACTGGGTGAGCAGTTCTTC. It is translated as CASSSSGELGEQFF.